The clone carrying this T cell receptor beta chain was observed a single time. V shed 3 bases and J 0 bases; nucleotides not matched to a gene: 7. This CDR3 is built from 16 residues. Germline CDR1 SGDLS, CDR2 YYNGEE. As handled by the study authors: Researchers report that nucleated cell counts were estimated from reference gene primer amplification. Only in-frame clones appear in the TCRdb table, and some are missing; sequencing was by immunoSEQ multiplex PCR. The V and J calls and clone size were taken over from that table, and D and trimming were inferred from the DNA. The table lists tens of thousands of clones, 88% of them singletons. The sample belongs to a study of blood T cell repertoires in COVID-19.

This clonotype was sampled from an older man with acute or convalescent COVID-19. Specimen: peripheral blood. The chain couples TRBV9 to TRBJ1-2; 8 positions match TRBD1. As DNA, the CDR3 is TGTGCCAGCAGCGCCCAAACAGGGGGGACTAACTATGGCTACACCTTC. Translating gives CASSAQTGGTNYGYTF.